The clone carrying this TCR beta chain was seen more than once but under ten times. Its antigen remains unknown. This sample is part of a study of T cells after yellow fever vaccination. Study-level results: Reappearing after the booster were most of the clones from primary vaccination (roughly 95% CD4, about 87% CD8). Although the secondary response was weaker, it peaked faster, at day 5 versus 15.

The V end was cut by 4 bases, the J end by 0 bases, with 11 bases between. Germline loops: CDR1 SGHRS, CDR2 YFSETQ. This CDR3 region has 15 residues. A universal primer site and UMIs were added as TCR cDNA was made by 5'RACE template switching. TCRdb used MiXCR to reprocess the 5' RACE reads, holding one entry per CDR3 protein. The sample contains hundreds of thousands of distinct CDR3 sequences, over 3.5% of which appear only once. V is TRBV5-1 and J is TRBJ1-3; D not resolved. The sequences come from PBMCs, collected 5 days after the yellow fever booster vaccination. This receptor was obtained from a man in his late teens or twenties who received the YFV17D yellow fever vaccine. The CDR3 sequence: CASSNGILSGNTIYF. CDR3 coding DNA: TGCGCCAGCAGCAACGGGATCCTCTCTGGAAACACCATATATTTT.